These T cell receptor beta chains were read from a single sample in a study of shared clonotypes between healthy human individuals. The table came from immunoSEQ multiplex PCR; TCRdb's copy has only in-frame clones and leaves some out. Seen here are about 1 million clones, about 80% observed once, and the top ten hold 0.4% to 0.55%. The sequenced sample was memory CD4+ T cells from PBMCs. The source of these receptors is a man aged 18-30 years in good health. Some clones in this sample may be carry-over from other donors' samples. Each CDR3 is given with its conserved first and last residue. Each record gives: clone size, D gene, V gene, J gene, CDR3 DNA, CDR3 protein. The D gene is left open where the match is weak. The listing skips clone size in some rows; elsewhere it reads once, few, many or a size class.

clone_size: .
d_call: TRBD1
v_call: TRBV7-2
j_call: TRBJ1-2
cdr3_nt: TGTGCCAGCAGCTTAGAAGGGGGCAGGTACACCTTC
cdr3_aa: CASSLEGGRYTF

clone_size: .
d_call: .
v_call: TRBV29-1
j_call: TRBJ1-2
cdr3_nt: TGCAGCGTTGAATCCGCAGGGGCAGGGTATGGCTACACCTTC
cdr3_aa: CSVESAGAGYGYTF

clone_size: .
d_call: .
v_call: TRBV15
j_call: TRBJ2-7
cdr3_nt: TGTGCCACCAGCAGAGATACAGTGGGGCGCGAGCAGTACTTC
cdr3_aa: CATSRDTVGREQYF

clone_size: few
d_call: TRBD1
v_call: TRBV5-1
j_call: TRBJ2-7
cdr3_nt: TGCGCCAGCAGCTTGGCAGGGGGCGACGAGCAGTACTTC
cdr3_aa: CASSLAGGDEQYF

clone_size: .
d_call: .
v_call: TRBV30
j_call: TRBJ2-3
cdr3_nt: TGTGCCTGGGTTGAAACAGATACGCAGTATTTT
cdr3_aa: CAWVETDTQYF

clone_size: .
d_call: TRBD2
v_call: TRBV7-2
j_call: TRBJ2-3
cdr3_nt: TGTGCCAGCAGCCCTAGAGGGAGGGCAGATACGCAGTATTTT
cdr3_aa: CASSPRGRADTQYF

clone_size: .
d_call: .
v_call: TRBV27
j_call: TRBJ1-3
cdr3_nt: TGTGCCAGCAGTTCGCCTTGGGGAAACACCATATATTTT
cdr3_aa: CASSSPWGNTIYF

clone_size: .
d_call: .
v_call: TRBV5-1
j_call: TRBJ2-2
cdr3_nt: TGCGCCAGCAGCTGGTCCCCCAGGGAGGCCGGGGAGCTGTTTTTT
cdr3_aa: CASSWSPREAGELFF

clone_size: .
d_call: .
v_call: TRBV28
j_call: TRBJ1-3
cdr3_nt: TGTGCCAGCAGTTTAAACGTTCCCTCTGGAAACACCATATATTTT
cdr3_aa: CASSLNVPSGNTIYF

clone_size: .
d_call: .
v_call: TRBV29-1
j_call: TRBJ2-3
cdr3_nt: TGCAGCGTTGAGACAGTTCTCACAGATACGCAGTATTTT
cdr3_aa: CSVETVLTDTQYF

clone_size: once
d_call: .
v_call: TRBV9
j_call: TRBJ1-2
cdr3_nt: TGTGCCAGCAGCGTAGGACGGGGAGCCCAAGGGGGCTACACCTTC
cdr3_aa: CASSVGRGAQGGYTF

clone_size: .
d_call: TRBD2
v_call: TRBV11-3
j_call: TRBJ2-7
cdr3_nt: TGTGCCAGCAGCTTAATCGGGAGGGCCGACGAGCAGTACTTC
cdr3_aa: CASSLIGRADEQYF

clone_size: .
d_call: TRBD1
v_call: TRBV25-1
j_call: TRBJ1-2
cdr3_nt: TGTGCCAGCAGTGATCGAGACCCGGGACAGGGGATGGCTGGCTACACCTTC
cdr3_aa: CASSDRDPGQGMAGYTF

clone_size: .
d_call: .
v_call: TRBV4-3
j_call: TRBJ1-1
cdr3_nt: TGCGCCAGCAGCCAGGTTCCCCTGCGAGGCACTGAAGCTTTCTTT
cdr3_aa: CASSQVPLRGTEAFF

clone_size: .
d_call: TRBD1
v_call: TRBV6-9
j_call: TRBJ1-5
cdr3_nt: TGTGCCAGCAGTTATCCCGACAGGGACAATCAGCCCCAGCATTTT
cdr3_aa: CASSYPDRDNQPQHF

clone_size: few
d_call: .
v_call: TRBV10-1
j_call: TRBJ1-1
cdr3_nt: TGCGCCAGCAGCTATTCGGCTTTCGGTGAAGCTTTCTTT
cdr3_aa: CASSYSAFGEAFF

clone_size: .
d_call: TRBD2
v_call: TRBV19
j_call: TRBJ2-5
cdr3_nt: TGTGCCAGTAGTATTATCAGCGGGAGCAAGACCCAGTACTTC
cdr3_aa: CASSIISGSKTQYF

clone_size: .
d_call: .
v_call: TRBV28
j_call: TRBJ1-2
cdr3_nt: TGTGCCAGCAGTTTATGGCAGGATAACTATGGCTACACCTTC
cdr3_aa: CASSLWQDNYGYTF

clone_size: .
d_call: .
v_call: TRBV18
j_call: TRBJ1-2
cdr3_nt: TGTGCCAGCTCACCACCCACACAAGGTTATGGCTACACCTTC
cdr3_aa: CASSPPTQGYGYTF

clone_size: .
d_call: TRBD2
v_call: TRBV2
j_call: TRBJ2-1
cdr3_nt: TGTGCCAGCAGTAGGGAAGGGACTAGCGACAATGAGCAGTTCTTC
cdr3_aa: CASSREGTSDNEQFF

clone_size: .
d_call: .
v_call: TRBV15
j_call: TRBJ1-3
cdr3_nt: TGTGCCACCAGCAGAGATAGAGGACCTGGAAACACCATATATTTT
cdr3_aa: CATSRDRGPGNTIYF

clone_size: few
d_call: .
v_call: TRBV29-1
j_call: TRBJ1-1
cdr3_nt: TGCAGCGTTGAATCATTAGGACGAGAAGCTTTCTTT
cdr3_aa: CSVESLGREAFF

clone_size: .
d_call: TRBD2
v_call: TRBV15
j_call: TRBJ2-7
cdr3_nt: TGTGCCACCAGCAGAGTGGAAGGACTAGCGGGAGATAAAGAATACGAGCAGTACTTC
cdr3_aa: CATSRVEGLAGDKEYEQYF

clone_size: .
d_call: .
v_call: TRBV19
j_call: TRBJ2-3
cdr3_nt: TGTGCCAGCCGCCCGGGCCTTCGAGATACGCAGTATTTT
cdr3_aa: CASRPGLRDTQYF

clone_size: .
d_call: .
v_call: TRBV5-4
j_call: TRBJ2-7
cdr3_nt: TGTGCCAGCAGCAAGGGACCGTCCGACGAGCAGTACTTC
cdr3_aa: CASSKGPSDEQYF

clone_size: .
d_call: TRBD1
v_call: TRBV7-9
j_call: TRBJ1-4
cdr3_nt: TGTGCCAGCAGCTTTCAGGGGGGATTTAATGAAAAACTGTTTTTT
cdr3_aa: CASSFQGGFNEKLFF

clone_size: .
d_call: TRBD1
v_call: TRBV7-2
j_call: TRBJ2-5
cdr3_nt: TGTGCCAGCAGCGCGACAGGGGGCGGGGAGACCCAGTACTTC
cdr3_aa: CASSATGGGETQYF

clone_size: few
d_call: .
v_call: TRBV4-2
j_call: TRBJ1-5
cdr3_nt: TGTGCCAGCAGCCAAGGGAATTATCAGCCCCAGCATTTT
cdr3_aa: CASSQGNYQPQHF

clone_size: .
d_call: .
v_call: TRBV6-1
j_call: TRBJ1-2
cdr3_nt: TGTGCCAGCAGTGAAACGGGAAACTATGGCTACACCTTC
cdr3_aa: CASSETGNYGYTF

clone_size: .
d_call: .
v_call: TRBV28
j_call: TRBJ2-1
cdr3_nt: TGTGCCAGCATCCAGTCCGGGCTCTTCGGGAATGAGCAGTTCTTC
cdr3_aa: CASIQSGLFGNEQFF

clone_size: .
d_call: .
v_call: TRBV6-5
j_call: TRBJ1-2
cdr3_nt: TGTGCCAGCAGTTACTCGAGGGCCGGAGGGGATGGCTACACCTTC
cdr3_aa: CASSYSRAGGDGYTF

clone_size: .
d_call: .
v_call: TRBV6-4
j_call: TRBJ2-1
cdr3_nt: TGTGCCAGCAGTGCTCAAGGTGAGCAGTTCTTC
cdr3_aa: CASSAQGEQFF

clone_size: .
d_call: .
v_call: TRBV6-5
j_call: TRBJ2-1
cdr3_nt: TGTGCCAGCAGTGGGGACGGATACAATGAGCAGTTCTTC
cdr3_aa: CASSGDGYNEQFF

clone_size: .
d_call: TRBD2
v_call: TRBV7-9
j_call: TRBJ2-3
cdr3_nt: TGTGCCAGCAGCTTAGGAGCGGGAGTGCGCACAGATACGCAGTATTTT
cdr3_aa: CASSLGAGVRTDTQYF

clone_size: many
d_call: TRBD1
v_call: TRBV2
j_call: TRBJ2-7
cdr3_nt: TGTGCCAGCATGGGGACAGGGTTTCTCTCCTACGAGCAGTACTTC
cdr3_aa: CASMGTGFLSYEQYF

clone_size: few
d_call: .
v_call: TRBV5-1
j_call: TRBJ1-4
cdr3_nt: TGCGCCAGCAGCTTGGACGGTGAAAAACTGTTTTTT
cdr3_aa: CASSLDGEKLFF

clone_size: .
d_call: TRBD2
v_call: TRBV5-4
j_call: TRBJ2-5
cdr3_nt: TGTGCCAGCAGCACCTCTAGCGGGGGGGAGACCCAGTACTTC
cdr3_aa: CASSTSSGGETQYF

clone_size: .
d_call: .
v_call: TRBV7-6
j_call: TRBJ1-5
cdr3_nt: TGTGCCAGCAGCTTAGCAGGGACCCAGGGGAGTCAGCCCCAGCATTTT
cdr3_aa: CASSLAGTQGSQPQHF

clone_size: .
d_call: .
v_call: TRBV6-5
j_call: TRBJ2-1
cdr3_nt: TGTGCCAGCAGAACAGGGAGGTGGGATGAGCAGTTCTTC
cdr3_aa: CASRTGRWDEQFF

clone_size: .
d_call: .
v_call: TRBV7-9
j_call: TRBJ1-2
cdr3_nt: TGTGCCAGCAGCTTCTCCCAGGGTGCGGGCTACACCTTC
cdr3_aa: CASSFSQGAGYTF

clone_size: few
d_call: .
v_call: TRBV5-1
j_call: TRBJ2-1
cdr3_nt: TGCGCCAGCAGCTTGGCCACTCGCGGACAATCCTACAATGAGCAGTTCTTC
cdr3_aa: CASSLATRGQSYNEQFF

clone_size: .
d_call: .
v_call: TRBV5-1
j_call: TRBJ2-3
cdr3_nt: TGCGCCAGCAGCTTTCGTGGTTCTGGGGTGGATACGCAGTATTTT
cdr3_aa: CASSFRGSGVDTQYF

clone_size: .
d_call: .
v_call: TRBV30
j_call: TRBJ2-1
cdr3_nt: TGTGCCTGGAGTAGTAATGAGCAGTTCTTC
cdr3_aa: CAWSSNEQFF

clone_size: .
d_call: .
v_call: TRBV28
j_call: TRBJ2-7
cdr3_nt: TGTGCCAGCAGTTTGGGGCGCAGGTTCTCCTACGAGCAGTACTTC
cdr3_aa: CASSLGRRFSYEQYF

clone_size: .
d_call: .
v_call: TRBV7-9
j_call: TRBJ2-1
cdr3_nt: TGTGCCAGCAGCCCGTTCCCCTCTGCGGGTGCGGGTACCTACAATGAGCAGTTCTTC
cdr3_aa: CASSPFPSAGAGTYNEQFF

clone_size: .
d_call: .
v_call: TRBV9
j_call: TRBJ2-3
cdr3_nt: TGTGCCAGCAGCGTATACGGTGTCGGGGATACGCAGTATTTT
cdr3_aa: CASSVYGVGDTQYF

clone_size: .
d_call: .
v_call: TRBV4-2
j_call: TRBJ2-1
cdr3_nt: TGTGCCAGCAGCCAAGATCCGACTAGTGGCTACAATGAGCAGTTCTTC
cdr3_aa: CASSQDPTSGYNEQFF

clone_size: once
d_call: .
v_call: TRBV7-2
j_call: TRBJ2-3
cdr3_nt: TGTGCCAGCAGCTTAGGAGCCCCCCCTTCAGATACGCAGTATTTT
cdr3_aa: CASSLGAPPSDTQYF

clone_size: .
d_call: .
v_call: TRBV29-1
j_call: TRBJ2-1
cdr3_nt: TGCAGCGTTGGGACGGTTGCTGCTCCGGGCAATGAGCAGTTCTTC
cdr3_aa: CSVGTVAAPGNEQFF

clone_size: .
d_call: .
v_call: TRBV5-1
j_call: TRBJ2-7
cdr3_nt: TGCGCCAGCAGCTTAGACGGGAGCAGGGCCTACGAGCAGTACTTC
cdr3_aa: CASSLDGSRAYEQYF